This record looks at one TCR beta chain sequence and its context. Antigen specificity is unknown. These data are taken from a study of blood T cells in healthy people across ages. Whole-study findings and limits: Observed TCR beta diversity showed a strong correlation with the percentage of naive T cells as measured by flow cytometry.

PCR was performed a second time for about 7 to 11 cycles using a sample-barcoded 5' primer and a J-beta primer mix. MiXCR was run by TCRdb on the 5' RACE reads, yielding one entry per CDR3 protein. In the table there are about 800,000 distinct CDR3 sequences, 20% to 25% of which are singletons. These sequences were also reported in another study, on T cells of mothers and their children.

Sequenced input: blood. The TCR sequence derives from a boy younger than 18 in good health.

Written as DNA, the CDR3 is TGTGCCAGCAGCTTGGGGCTAGCGGGAGCGGGTAATGAGCAGTTCTTC. The encoded protein is CASSLGLAGAGNEQFF. The genes are TRBV7-6 and TRBJ2-1; 10 nucleotides line up with TRBD2. This CDR3 is 16 amino acids long. J was trimmed by 7 bases and V by 3 bases; bases with no gene match: 9. Germline lookup yields CDR1 SGHVS and CDR2 FNYEAQ.